Listed below are T cell receptor beta chains from one sample, sequenced in a study of radiotherapy plus CTLA-4 blockade in lung cancer. This table comes from immunoSEQ multiplex PCR, and its TCRdb copy is limited to in-frame clones, with some not included. The sample holds tens of thousands of clones, 78% seen once. The sequenced sample was peripheral blood, obtained from a patient treated with radiotherapy plus ipilimumab. These receptors all come from a human donor with non-small cell lung cancer who had a partial response to radiotherapy plus ipilimumab. Some clones in this sample may be carry-over from other donors' samples. Each CDR3 is given with its conserved first and last residue. D genes are given only for firm matches. Size is omitted from some rows. Given values are once, few, many or a class for expanded clones.

j_call d_call v_call clone_size cdr3_aa cdr3_nt
TRBJ2-7 NA TRBV6-5 NA CASRRGGQASYEQYF TGTGCCAGCAGGAGGGGGGGGCAGGCCTCCTACGAGCAGTACTTC
TRBJ2-7 NA TRBV28 NA CASSLTTLRYEQYF TGTGCCAGCAGTTTAACTACGTTGAGGTACGAGCAGTACTTC
TRBJ2-7 TRBD1 TRBV7-6 medium-sized CASSAGTGTYEQYF TGTGCCAGCAGCGCCGGGACAGGGACCTACGAGCAGTACTTC
TRBJ1-2 TRBD1 TRBV29-1 NA CSVEDPDRGCTF TGCAGCGTTGAAGACCCGGACAGGGGTTGCACCTTC
TRBJ2-7 TRBD1 TRBV11-2 NA CASSGLGTASYEQYF TGTGCCAGCAGCGGGCTCGGGACAGCTTCCTACGAGCAGTACTTC
TRBJ1-3 NA TRBV5-1 few CASSPNPDRPARNTIYF TGCGCCAGCAGCCCGAACCCCGACAGACCGGCTAGAAACACCATATATTTT
TRBJ2-1 TRBD1 TRBV4-1 NA CASSRGQGLNNEQFF TGCGCCAGCAGCCGAGGACAGGGTCTAAACAATGAGCAGTTCTTC
TRBJ2-7 TRBD1 TRBV6-4 few CATNKRGLPYEQYF TGTGCCACCAACAAGAGGGGGCTTCCCTACGAGCAGTACTTC
TRBJ1-1 NA TRBV4-1 NA CASSRQHRQDTEAFF TGCGCCAGCAGCCGACAACACCGCCAGGACACTGAAGCTTTCTTT
TRBJ2-3 NA TRBV28 NA CASSPPGFSTDTQYF TGTGCCAGCAGTCCCCCGGGGTTTAGCACAGATACGCAGTATTTT
TRBJ1-4 TRBD1 TRBV19 NA CASSIGQGAEKLFF TGTGCCAGTAGTATCGGACAGGGGGCTGAAAAACTGTTTTTT
TRBJ1-5 NA TRBV19 NA CASSIDQGFSNQPQHF TGTGCCAGTAGTATAGATCAGGGGTTTAGCAATCAGCCCCAGCATTTT
TRBJ2-7 TRBD2 TRBV5-1 NA CASSTRTSGSAGGSYEQYF TGCGCCAGCAGCACACGGACTAGCGGGAGCGCGGGCGGCTCCTACGAGCAGTACTTC
TRBJ2-7 NA TRBV18 NA CASSLSGGAYEQYF TGTGCCAGCTCACTGTCGGGCGGGGCCTACGAGCAGTACTTC
TRBJ2-5 TRBD2 TRBV7-6 NA CASSLAGGGTQETQYF TGTGCCAGCAGCTTAGCGGGCGGGGGGACCCAAGAGACCCAGTACTTC
TRBJ1-1 TRBD1 TRBV11-3 once CASSFTTGRTEAFF TGTGCCAGCAGCTTCACGACAGGGCGGACTGAAGCTTTCTTT
TRBJ2-3 NA TRBV7-6 NA CASSSHAGRTDTQYF TGTGCCAGCAGCTCCCATGCAGGTCGCACAGATACGCAGTATTTT
TRBJ2-7 TRBD1 TRBV7-6 NA CASSQTRTGVEQYF TGTGCCAGCAGCCAGACGAGGACAGGGGTTGAGCAGTACTTC
TRBJ1-1 NA TRBV19 NA CASSLRRMEYTEAFF TGTGCCAGTAGTCTCCGCCGAATGGAGTACACTGAAGCTTTCTTT
TRBJ2-2 NA TRBV7-9 NA CASSLYERSWELFF TGTGCCAGCAGCTTATATGAGCGCTCCTGGGAGCTGTTTTTT
TRBJ2-1 TRBD2 TRBV2 NA CASSLSGRSNNEQFF TGTGCCAGCAGTCTGAGCGGGAGGTCTAACAATGAGCAGTTCTTC
TRBJ2-1 NA TRBV7-8 NA CASSPSRQPSYNEQFF TGTGCCAGCAGCCCATCGAGACAGCCCTCCTACAATGAGCAGTTCTTC
TRBJ1-2 NA TRBV21-1 NA CASSKGAGYTF TGTGCCAGCAGCAAAGGAGCGGGCTACACCTTC
TRBJ2-3 NA TRBV29-1 NA CSVEDRVSDTQYF TGCAGCGTTGAAGATCGCGTATCAGATACGCAGTATTTT
TRBJ2-1 TRBD2 TRBV7-2 NA CASSQEAGVNEQFF TGTGCCAGCAGCCAGGAAGCGGGAGTCAATGAGCAGTTCTTC
TRBJ1-2 NA TRBV6-6 NA CASSYGLQGYTF TGTGCCAGCAGTTACGGTCTTCAGGGCTACACCTTC
TRBJ1-4 TRBD1 TRBV6-6 NA CASPTGVNEKLFF TGTGCCAGCCCCACAGGGGTTAATGAAAAACTGTTTTTT
TRBJ2-1 NA TRBV7-9 NA CASSFPSGEQFF TGTGCCAGCAGCTTCCCCTCCGGGGAGCAGTTCTTC
TRBJ2-7 NA TRBV9 NA CASSVAGTLLTYEQYF TGTGCCAGCAGCGTAGCCGGGACTCTCTTAACCTACGAGCAGTACTTC
TRBJ2-3 TRBD2 TRBV7-3 NA CASSAGALRTTDTQYF TGTGCCAGCAGCGCGGGAGCACTCCGGACCACAGATACGCAGTATTTT
TRBJ1-1 TRBD1 TRBV28 NA CASREGQPNTEAFF TGTGCCAGCAGGGAGGGACAGCCGAACACTGAAGCTTTCTTT
TRBJ2-5 TRBD2 TRBV11-1 once CASSLAVAGGETQYF TGTGCCAGCAGCTTAGCGGTTGCGGGAGGAGAGACCCAGTACTTC
TRBJ2-5 NA TRBV14 few CASSQGRATTQYF TGTGCCAGCAGCCAAGGGCGGGCCACGACCCAGTACTTC
TRBJ2-7 TRBD2 TRBV14 NA CASSQGRGGPYEQYF TGTGCCAGCAGCCAAGGGCGCGGGGGACCCTACGAGCAGTACTTC
TRBJ1-3 NA TRBV21-1 NA CASSGQGPRSGNTIYF TGTGCCAGCAGCGGGCAGGGGCCGAGGAGCGGAAACACCATATATTTT
TRBJ2-7 TRBD1 TRBV7-9 NA CASSPGTGGGYEQYF TGTGCCAGCAGCCCCGGGACAGGGGGCGGGTACGAGCAGTACTTC
TRBJ2-7 TRBD1 TRBV2 NA CASSHDRGRGSYEQYF TGTGCCAGCAGTCACGACAGGGGGAGGGGCTCCTACGAGCAGTACTTC
TRBJ2-4 TRBD2 TRBV7-2 NA CASSLARSSGGAHIQYF TGTGCCAGCAGCTTAGCGCGCTCTAGCGGGGGGGCCCACATTCAGTACTTC
TRBJ1-1 NA TRBV14 NA CASSQWQGITEAFF TGTGCCAGCAGCCAATGGCAGGGTATCACTGAAGCTTTCTTT
TRBJ1-2 NA TRBV7-9 NA CASSLDSLANYGYTF TGTGCCAGCAGCTTGGACAGTTTGGCAAACTATGGCTACACCTTC
TRBJ2-1 TRBD2 TRBV18 once CASSPGSGRADEQFF TGTGCCAGCTCACCCGGGAGCGGGAGGGCCGATGAGCAGTTCTTC
TRBJ2-3 NA TRBV7-3 NA CASSPDSGSRADTQYF TGTGCCAGCAGCCCGGATAGCGGAAGCAGGGCAGATACGCAGTATTTT
TRBJ2-7 TRBD2 TRBV6-5 NA CASSSGLAGPVQQYF TGTGCCAGCAGTTCGGGACTAGCGGGGCCTGTACAGCAGTACTTC
TRBJ2-7 TRBD2 TRBV14 NA CASSQGLAGTRQYF TGTGCCAGCAGCCAAGGACTAGCGGGAACTCGGCAGTACTTC
TRBJ1-1 NA TRBV6-5 NA CASSGRGSGNTEAFF TGTGCCAGCAGTGGCCGGGGGTCGGGAAACACTGAAGCTTTCTTT
TRBJ1-4 NA TRBV9 NA CASSVGLTGYNEKLFF TGTGCCAGCAGCGTAGGGTTAACAGGGTATAATGAAAAACTGTTTTTT
TRBJ2-7 NA TRBV6-1 NA CASRSQVYEQYF TGTGCCAGCAGGTCACAGGTCTACGAGCAGTACTTC
TRBJ2-2 NA TRBV2 NA CASLGPGELFF TGTGCCAGCCTTGGGCCCGGGGAGCTGTTTTTT
TRBJ2-7 NA TRBV6-6 NA CASSPPQGHEQYF TGTGCCAGCAGTCCCCCCCAGGGTCACGAGCAGTACTTC
TRBJ2-1 TRBD2 TRBV28 NA CASSSSSGTVYNEQFF TGTGCCAGCAGTTCCTCTAGCGGGACGGTATACAATGAGCAGTTCTTC
TRBJ2-3 TRBD2 TRBV7-2 NA CASSLSGGAVTQYF TGTGCCAGCAGCCTTAGCGGGGGGGCAGTTACGCAGTATTTT
TRBJ2-5 NA TRBV7-2 NA CASSSLETQYF TGTGCCAGCAGTTCCCTAGAGACCCAGTACTTC
TRBJ1-1 NA TRBV7-9 NA CASTRDKPSEAFF TGTGCCAGCACCCGGGACAAACCTAGTGAAGCTTTCTTT
TRBJ2-4 NA TRBV7-2 NA CASSPSINIQYF TGTGCCAGCAGCCCAAGCATAAACATTCAGTACTTC
TRBJ2-7 TRBD2 TRBV7-6 NA CASSSRLAGGPREQYF TGTGCCAGCAGCTCCCGACTAGCGGGAGGGCCGAGGGAGCAGTACTTC
TRBJ1-1 NA TRBV7-3 NA CASSQQGNTEAFF TGTGCCAGCAGCCAACAGGGGAACACTGAAGCTTTCTTT
TRBJ1-1 TRBD1 TRBV19 few CASRGGGLTEAFF TGTGCCAGTAGAGGAGGGGGCCTCACTGAAGCTTTCTTT
TRBJ1-4 NA TRBV19 NA CASSREGLELEKLFF TGTGCCAGTAGTAGGGAGGGCCTCGAGTTAGAAAAACTGTTTTTT